The rows below give T cell receptor beta chains drawn from one sample of a study of blood T cell repertoires in COVID-19. TCRdb's copy holds only in-frame clones and misses some; the assay was immunoSEQ multiplex PCR. The sample includes over 200,000 clones, approximately 87% of them seen just once. The sequencing input was peripheral blood. These receptors were collected from a woman between 45 and 65 years old with acute or convalescent COVID-19. The conserved cysteine and the conserved F or W are not part of the CDR3 here. The D gene is left open where the match is weak. Some rows mark clone size as missing; the rest say once, few, many or name a class of expanded clone.

cdr3_aa | v_call | clone_size | j_call | d_call
ASSSYSGLNNSPLH | TRBV5-8 | . | TRBJ1-6 | .
ASSQANYNGNTIY | TRBV4-1 | . | TRBJ1-3 | .
ASSLDRAAGYT | TRBV5-4 | . | TRBJ1-2 | .
ASSSKTSGRAVTYEQY | TRBV7-8 | . | TRBJ2-7 | TRBD2
ASSPRGGNTEAF | TRBV5-1 | . | TRBJ1-1 | .
ASSVGTGSSTDTQY | TRBV9 | . | TRBJ2-3 | TRBD1
ASSEQGAEGQPQH | TRBV2 | once | TRBJ1-5 | TRBD1
ASSPLGLAGDYEQY | TRBV18 | . | TRBJ2-7 | TRBD2
ASSQDGWTSGGNEQF | TRBV3-1/TRBV3-2 | . | TRBJ2-1 | TRBD2
ASSIWWQGSSNSPLH | TRBV19 | . | TRBJ1-6 | .
ASSSGNTIY | TRBV14 | . | TRBJ1-3 | .
ASSPASDSNEQF | TRBV18 | . | TRBJ2-1 | .
ATSDTGQSNQPQH | TRBV24-1 | . | TRBJ1-5 | TRBD1
AISSDRVMNTEAF | TRBV10-3 | . | TRBJ1-1 | TRBD1
ASSGAEAF | TRBV2 | . | TRBJ1-1 | .
ASSLDRGYEQY | TRBV28 | few | TRBJ2-7 | TRBD1
ASSAGQGPSSGANVLT | TRBV5-1 | once | TRBJ2-6 | TRBD1
ASSPLQASPTGELF | TRBV18 | . | TRBJ2-2 | .
ASSLGREQETQY | TRBV11-3 | . | TRBJ2-5 | .
ASSFGAGAREQF | TRBV27 | . | TRBJ2-1 | .
ASRSVLSNEKLF | TRBV5-1 | . | TRBJ1-4 | .
ASSEYVQPQH | TRBV2 | . | TRBJ1-5 | .
ASRSSPGTGELF | TRBV28 | . | TRBJ2-2 | .
ASTRTSGRTDTQY | TRBV19 | . | TRBJ2-3 | TRBD2
ASSLGPGKEAF | TRBV5-4 | . | TRBJ1-1 | .
ASSPNRDGYT | TRBV6-6 | . | TRBJ1-2 | .
AWSDGTSGSYNEQF | TRBV30 | . | TRBJ2-1 | TRBD2
ASLGSSGSRNEQF | TRBV19 | . | TRBJ2-1 | TRBD2
ASSPLAGGPRSLEQY | TRBV2 | . | TRBJ2-7 | TRBD2
ANSRDRDCNQPQH | TRBV5-1 | . | TRBJ1-5 | TRBD1
SASTDQETQY | TRBV20-1 | . | TRBJ2-5 | .
ATSGLVNTQY | TRBV24-1 | few | TRBJ2-3 | .
ASSLIAGDPYEQY | TRBV27 | . | TRBJ2-7 | TRBD2
ASSFENQDNQPQH | TRBV7-9 | few | TRBJ1-5 | .
ATSDSPQLSGRNNNEQF | TRBV24-1 | . | TRBJ2-1 | TRBD2
ASGTTNYGYT | TRBV27 | . | TRBJ1-2 | .
ASNLDRAGGNTIY | TRBV6-5 | . | TRBJ1-3 | TRBD1
ASSYSQMGQPQH | TRBV6-5 | . | TRBJ1-5 | .
ASSLTGGRGYT | TRBV6-5 | . | TRBJ1-2 | TRBD1
ASSLSYYEQY | TRBV28 | . | TRBJ2-7 | .
ARRTEYQETQY | TRBV6-5 | once | TRBJ2-5 | .
ASSLLGQGSNQPQH | TRBV28 | . | TRBJ1-5 | TRBD1
ASSPGLVGEQY | TRBV28 | . | TRBJ2-7 | TRBD2
ASSGGSSYNEQF | TRBV28 | few | TRBJ2-1 | TRBD2
ASSSNYPGTGGSRGNQPQH | TRBV19 | once | TRBJ1-5 | TRBD1
ASSQLVLNTEAF | TRBV14 | . | TRBJ1-1 | .
ASSTGLAGGNMELF | TRBV5-1 | . | TRBJ2-2 | TRBD2
ASRFDRGPGELF | TRBV2 | . | TRBJ2-2 | TRBD1
ASSAVRDFYEQY | TRBV27 | . | TRBJ2-7 | .
ASSLRAGNNSPLH | TRBV5-1 | . | TRBJ1-6 | .
ASSPRDRGGNTIY | TRBV7-2 | . | TRBJ1-3 | TRBD1
ASSHRTGGFYEQY | TRBV3-1/TRBV3-2 | once | TRBJ2-7 | TRBD1
SVERGQFPSYEQY | TRBV29-1 | . | TRBJ2-7 | .
ASSTGSGANVLT | TRBV7-2 | few | TRBJ2-6 | .
ASSPGGGDSPLH | TRBV18 | . | TRBJ1-6 | .